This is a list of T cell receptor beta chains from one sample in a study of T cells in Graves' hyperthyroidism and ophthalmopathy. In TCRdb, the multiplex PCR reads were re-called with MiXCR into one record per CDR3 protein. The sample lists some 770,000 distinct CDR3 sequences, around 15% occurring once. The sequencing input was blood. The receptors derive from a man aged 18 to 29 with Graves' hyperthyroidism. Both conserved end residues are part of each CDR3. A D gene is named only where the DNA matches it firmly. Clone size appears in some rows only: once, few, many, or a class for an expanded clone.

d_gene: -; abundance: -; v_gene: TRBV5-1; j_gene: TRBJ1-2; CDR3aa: CASSPQEEGGYTF; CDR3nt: TGCGCCAGCAGCCCGCAGGAGGAGGGTGGCTACACCTTC
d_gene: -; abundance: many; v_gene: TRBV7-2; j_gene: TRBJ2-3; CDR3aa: CASSFGGQTDTQYF; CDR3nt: TGTGCCAGCAGCTTCGGAGGGCAGACAGATACGCAGTATTTT
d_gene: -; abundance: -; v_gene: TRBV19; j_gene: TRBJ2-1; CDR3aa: CASRTRQATSYNEQFF; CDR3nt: TGTGCCAGTAGAACAAGACAGGCAACCTCCTACAATGAGCAGTTCTTC
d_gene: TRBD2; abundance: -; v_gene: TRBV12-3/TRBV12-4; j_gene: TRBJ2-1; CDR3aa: CASSSSGRPSYNEQFF; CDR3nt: TGTGCCAGCAGTTCAAGCGGGAGGCCCTCCTACAATGAGCAGTTCTTC
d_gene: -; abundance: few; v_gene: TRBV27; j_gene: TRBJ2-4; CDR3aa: CASSLSMRAKNIQYF; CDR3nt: TGTGCCAGCAGTTTATCGATGCGAGCCAAAAACATTCAGTACTTC
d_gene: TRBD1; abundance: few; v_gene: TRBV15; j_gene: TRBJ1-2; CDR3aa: CATSREGTGSYGYTF; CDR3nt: TGTGCCACCAGCAGAGAGGGGACAGGCTCCTATGGCTACACCTTC
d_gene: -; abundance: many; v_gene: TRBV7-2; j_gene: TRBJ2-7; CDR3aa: CASSRRDPIYEQYF; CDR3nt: TGTGCCAGCAGCCGGCGGGACCCCATCTACGAGCAGTACTTC
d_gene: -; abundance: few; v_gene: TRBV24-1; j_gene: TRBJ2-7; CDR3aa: CATSDRYEQHF; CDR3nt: TGTGCCACCAGTGATCGCTACGAGCAGCACTTC
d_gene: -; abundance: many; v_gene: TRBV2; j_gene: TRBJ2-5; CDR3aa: CASSRNSQETQYF; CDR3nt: TGTGCCAGCAGTCGCAACTCCCAAGAGACCCAGTACTTC
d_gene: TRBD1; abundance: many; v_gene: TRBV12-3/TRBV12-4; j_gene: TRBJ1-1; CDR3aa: CASSPMGIQGKTEAFF; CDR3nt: TGTGCCAGCAGTCCGATGGGCATACAGGGGAAAACTGAAGCTTTCTTT
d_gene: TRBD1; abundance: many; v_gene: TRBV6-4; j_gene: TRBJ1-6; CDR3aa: CASSDSGTGANSPLHF; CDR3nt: TGTGCCAGCAGTGACTCCGGAACAGGGGCTAATTCACCCCTCCACTTT
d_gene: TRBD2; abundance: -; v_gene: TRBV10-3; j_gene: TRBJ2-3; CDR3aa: CAISEEREWQYF; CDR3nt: TGTGCCATCAGTGAGGAGCGGGAGTGGCAGTATTTT
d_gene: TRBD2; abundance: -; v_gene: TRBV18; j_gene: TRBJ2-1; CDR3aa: CASSPYASGRIRRSDEQFF; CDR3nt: TGTGCCAGCTCACCGTACGCTAGCGGGAGAATACGAAGGTCCGATGAGCAGTTCTTC
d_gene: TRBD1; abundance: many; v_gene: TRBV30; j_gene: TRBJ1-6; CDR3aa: CAWSLGGQGGSPLHF; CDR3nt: TGTGCCTGGAGTTTAGGGGGACAGGGAGGATCACCCCTCCACTTT
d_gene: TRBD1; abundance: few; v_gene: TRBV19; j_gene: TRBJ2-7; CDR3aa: CASSRTGMGYEQYF; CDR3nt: TGTGCCAGTAGTCGGACAGGTATGGGATACGAGCAGTACTTC
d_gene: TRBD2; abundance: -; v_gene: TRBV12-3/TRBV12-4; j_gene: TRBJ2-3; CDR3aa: CASRPGTSGRGADTQYF; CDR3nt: TGTGCCAGCAGGCCCGGGACTAGCGGGAGAGGGGCAGATACGCAGTATTTT
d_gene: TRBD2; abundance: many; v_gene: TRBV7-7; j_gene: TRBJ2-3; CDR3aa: CASSGGTLSTDTQYF; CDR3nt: TGTGCTAGCAGCGGGGGGACGTTATCCACAGATACGCAGTATTTT
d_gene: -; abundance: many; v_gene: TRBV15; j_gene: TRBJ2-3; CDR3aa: CATSIRGPGTDTQYF; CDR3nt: TGTGCCACCAGCATCAGGGGTCCAGGCACAGATACGCAGTATTTT
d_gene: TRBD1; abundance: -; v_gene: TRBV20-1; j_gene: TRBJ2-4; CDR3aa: CSARDPDRNIQYF; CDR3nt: TGCAGTGCTAGAGATCCGGACAGGAACATTCAGTACTTC
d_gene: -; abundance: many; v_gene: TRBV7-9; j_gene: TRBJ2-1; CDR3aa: CASSPGYRSYNEQFF; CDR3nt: TGTGCCAGCAGTCCAGGTTATAGGTCCTACAATGAGCAGTTCTTC
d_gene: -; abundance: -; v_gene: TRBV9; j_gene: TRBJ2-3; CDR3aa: CASSKGGALPYF; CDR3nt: TGTGCCAGCAGTAAGGGGGGAGCCCTCCCGTATTTT
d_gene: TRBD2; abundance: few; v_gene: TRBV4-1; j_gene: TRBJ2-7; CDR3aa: CASSQVASGTTGQYF; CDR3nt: TGCGCCAGCAGCCAAGTGGCTAGCGGGACCACCGGGCAGTACTTC
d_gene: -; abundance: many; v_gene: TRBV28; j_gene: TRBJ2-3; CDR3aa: CASNRWASTQYF; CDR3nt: TGTGCCAGCAACCGATGGGCATCCACGCAGTATTTT
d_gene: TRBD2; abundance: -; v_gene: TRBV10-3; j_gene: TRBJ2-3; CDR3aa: CAISDLSGRAPDTQYF; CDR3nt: TGTGCCATCAGTGACCTTAGCGGGAGGGCCCCAGATACGCAGTATTTT
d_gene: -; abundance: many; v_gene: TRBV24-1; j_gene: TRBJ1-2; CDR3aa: CATAGSNYGYTF; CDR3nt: TGTGCCACCGCCGGATCTAACTATGGCTACACCTTC
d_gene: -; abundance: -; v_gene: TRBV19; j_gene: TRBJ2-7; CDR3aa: CASSSDSRKQYF; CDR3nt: TGTGCCAGTAGTTCGGACAGCCGCAAGCAGTACTTC
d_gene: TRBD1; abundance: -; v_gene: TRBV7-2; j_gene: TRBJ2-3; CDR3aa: CASSFPGTGVTDTQYF; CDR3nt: TGTGCCAGCAGCTTTCCGGGGACAGGGGTCACAGATACGCAGTATTTT
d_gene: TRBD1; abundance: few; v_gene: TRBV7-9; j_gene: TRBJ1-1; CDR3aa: CASRPGGWNTEAFF; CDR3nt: TGTGCCAGCAGACCAGGGGGGTGGAACACTGAAGCTTTCTTT
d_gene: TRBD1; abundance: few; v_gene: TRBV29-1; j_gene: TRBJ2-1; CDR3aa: CSVVQGDNNEQFF; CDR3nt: TGCAGCGTTGTACAGGGGGACAACAATGAGCAGTTCTTC
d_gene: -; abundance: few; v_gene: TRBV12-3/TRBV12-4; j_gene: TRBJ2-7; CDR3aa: CASSFFASRDEQYF; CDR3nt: TGTGCCAGCAGTTTTTTTGCTAGCCGAGACGAGCAGTACTTC
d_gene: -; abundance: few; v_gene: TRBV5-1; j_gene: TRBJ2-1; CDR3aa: CASSLGATGYSSYNEQFF; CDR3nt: TGCGCCAGCAGCTTAGGCGCGACAGGCTATAGCTCCTACAATGAGCAGTTCTTC
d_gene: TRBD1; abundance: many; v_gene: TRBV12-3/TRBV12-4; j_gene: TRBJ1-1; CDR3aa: CASSQSGGGTEAFF; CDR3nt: TGTGCCAGCAGTCAGTCAGGGGGCGGCACTGAAGCTTTCTTT
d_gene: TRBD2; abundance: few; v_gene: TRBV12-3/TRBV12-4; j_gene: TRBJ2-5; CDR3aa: CASSRVSGSGETQYF; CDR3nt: TGTGCCAGCAGTCGGGTTAGCGGGAGCGGGGAGACCCAGTACTTC
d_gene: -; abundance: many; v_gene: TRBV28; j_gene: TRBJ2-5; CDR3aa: CASSSHGEAQYF; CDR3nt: TGTGCCAGCAGTTCCCACGGTGAGGCCCAGTACTTC
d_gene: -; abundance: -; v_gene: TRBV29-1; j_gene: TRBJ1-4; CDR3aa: CSVGSGAGVANEKLFF; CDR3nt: TGCAGCGTTGGATCAGGGGCCGGTGTGGCTAATGAAAAACTGTTTTTT
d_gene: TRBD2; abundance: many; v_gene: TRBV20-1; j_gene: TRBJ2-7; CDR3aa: CSTIGASGRARLEQYF; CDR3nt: TGCAGTACTATAGGGGCTAGCGGGAGGGCCCGGTTGGAGCAGTACTTC
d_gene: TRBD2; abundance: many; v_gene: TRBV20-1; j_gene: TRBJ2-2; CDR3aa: CSAMAGVNTGELFF; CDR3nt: TGCAGTGCTATGGCGGGAGTTAACACCGGGGAGCTGTTTTTT
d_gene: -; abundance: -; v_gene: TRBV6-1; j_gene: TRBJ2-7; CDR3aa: CASRTTGSYEQYF; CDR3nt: TGTGCCAGCAGAACGACAGGCTCCTACGAGCAGTACTTC
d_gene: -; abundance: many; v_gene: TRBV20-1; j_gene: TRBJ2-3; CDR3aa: CSPEGGGTDTQYF; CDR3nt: TGCAGTCCCGAAGGGGGGGGTACAGATACGCAGTATTTT
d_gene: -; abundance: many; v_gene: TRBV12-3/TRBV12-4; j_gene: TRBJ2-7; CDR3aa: CASSFSRDYEQYF; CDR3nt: TGTGCCAGCAGTTTCTCCAGGGACTACGAGCAGTACTTC
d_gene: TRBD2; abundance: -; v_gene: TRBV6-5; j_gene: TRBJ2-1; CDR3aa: CASSYNGAGASYNEQFF; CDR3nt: TGTGCCAGCAGTTACAACGGGGCGGGAGCGTCCTACAATGAGCAGTTCTTC
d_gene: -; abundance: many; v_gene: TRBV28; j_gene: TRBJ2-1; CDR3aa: CASSTIGRQMYNEQFF; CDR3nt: TGTGCCAGCAGTACTATAGGAAGACAGATGTACAATGAGCAGTTCTTC
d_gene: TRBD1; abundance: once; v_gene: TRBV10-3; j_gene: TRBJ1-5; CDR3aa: CAISGDRGNQPQHF; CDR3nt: TGTGCCATCAGTGGTGACAGGGGAAATCAGCCCCAGCATTTT
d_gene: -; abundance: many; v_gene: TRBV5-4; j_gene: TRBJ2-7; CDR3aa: CASSNRDGGVEQYF; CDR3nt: TGTGCCAGCAGCAACCGGGACGGAGGGGTCGAGCAGTACTTC
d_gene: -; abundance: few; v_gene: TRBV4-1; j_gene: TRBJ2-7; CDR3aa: CASSQTSDSRRNEQYF; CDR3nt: TGCGCCAGCAGCCAAACCTCCGACAGCCGACGGAACGAGCAGTACTTC
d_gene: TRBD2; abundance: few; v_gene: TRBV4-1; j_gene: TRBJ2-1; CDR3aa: CASTSGRGTSGRLDLNEQFF; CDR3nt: TGCGCCAGCACCTCGGGGCGCGGGACTAGCGGGAGGTTGGACCTCAATGAGCAGTTCTTC
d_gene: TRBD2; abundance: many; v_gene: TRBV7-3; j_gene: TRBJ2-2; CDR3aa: CASSSPGLAGGQTGELFF; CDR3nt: TGTGCCAGCAGCTCCCCCGGCTTAGCGGGAGGGCAGACCGGGGAGCTGTTTTTT
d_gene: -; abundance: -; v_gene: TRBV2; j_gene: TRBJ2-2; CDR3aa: CASRATGLGGELFF; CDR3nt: TGTGCCAGCAGAGCTACGGGGCTTGGCGGGGAGCTGTTTTTT
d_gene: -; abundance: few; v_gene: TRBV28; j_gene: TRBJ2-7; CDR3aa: CASSQPGRGYEQYF; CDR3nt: TGTGCCAGCAGCCAGCCGGGACGGGGCTACGAGCAGTACTTC
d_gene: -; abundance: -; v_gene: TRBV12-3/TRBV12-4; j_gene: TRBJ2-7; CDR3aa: CASSPGIHEQYF; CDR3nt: TGTGCCAGCAGTCCAGGGATCCACGAGCAGTACTTC
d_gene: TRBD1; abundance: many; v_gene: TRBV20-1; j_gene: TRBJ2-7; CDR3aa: CSAETGGEQYF; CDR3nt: TGCAGTGCAGAGACAGGGGGAGAGCAGTACTTC
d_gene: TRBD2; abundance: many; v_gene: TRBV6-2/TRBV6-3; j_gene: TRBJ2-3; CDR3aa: CASSNRLAGGNPTDTQYF; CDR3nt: TGTGCCAGCAGTAATCGACTAGCGGGAGGAAACCCCACAGATACGCAGTATTTT
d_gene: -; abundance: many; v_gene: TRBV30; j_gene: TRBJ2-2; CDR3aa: CAWSYGTGNTGELFF; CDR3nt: TGTGCCTGGAGTTATGGGACGGGAAACACCGGGGAGCTGTTTTTT
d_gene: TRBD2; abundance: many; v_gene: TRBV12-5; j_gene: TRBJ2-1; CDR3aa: CASGLGASGINEQFF; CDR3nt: TGTGCTAGTGGTTTAGGGGCTAGCGGGATCAATGAGCAGTTCTTC
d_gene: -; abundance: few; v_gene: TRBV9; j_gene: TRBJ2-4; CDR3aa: CASSVGGSVGDANIQYF; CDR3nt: TGTGCCAGCAGCGTAGGAGGTTCGGTGGGAGATGCAAACATTCAGTACTTC
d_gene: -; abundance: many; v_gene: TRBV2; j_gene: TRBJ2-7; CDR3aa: CASIPSSREQYF; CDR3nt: TGTGCCAGCATCCCTAGCTCTCGCGAGCAGTACTTC
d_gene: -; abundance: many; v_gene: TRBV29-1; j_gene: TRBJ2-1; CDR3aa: CSVVKSSYNEQFF; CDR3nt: TGCAGCGTTGTAAAGAGCTCCTACAATGAGCAGTTCTTC
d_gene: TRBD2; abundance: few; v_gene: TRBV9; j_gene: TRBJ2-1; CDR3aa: CASSVGTSGTQFF; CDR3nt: TGTGCCAGCAGCGTAGGGACTAGCGGGACGCAGTTCTTC